This T cell receptor (beta chain) was observed in a study of shared clonotypes between healthy human individuals. Study-wide findings and caveats: Naive CD4 clonotypes overlapped across a few donors at 4.5% to 5.5%.

TCRdb keeps only in-frame clones here, not all; method: immunoSEQ multiplex PCR. The data hold some 2.1 million clones, with roughly 95% observed a single time. This CDR3 has 17 amino acids. CDR1 is SGHRS and CDR2 is YFSETQ in the germline V gene. V was clipped by 0 bases and J by 1 base; unmatched bases: 7. Only one count was recorded for this clone. Its target is not known. Naivety among CD8 cells was defined by CD45RO negativity and positive CCR7 selection, thereby excluding terminally differentiated effector memory CD45RA+ cells. The sequence was collected from a man between 18 and 35 years old in good health. The chain joins TRBV5-1 to TRBJ2-5, with 9 nucleotides matching TRBD1. Sequenced: naive CD8+ T cells sorted from blood. The CDR3 sequence is CASSLALMDRGQETQYF. CDR3 DNA: TGCGCCAGCAGCTTGGCCCTCATGGACAGGGGCCAAGAGACCCAGTACTTC.